By share, the clone carrying this TCR beta chain counts as large (0.1 to 1%). Its matching antigen is unknown. The entry originates in a study of vaccination and CD4 T cells after COVID-19. Study-level background: Blood was drawn a median 72 days post second dose, range 14 to 241. Overlapping peptides of the spike proteins of SARS-CoV-2, HCoV-NL63, HCoV-OC43 and HCoV-229E were used for cell stimulation. Researchers treated control cultures with a CEFX pool, an HIV-1 Nef pool, or no peptide.

As to treatment: 10-day PBMC culture with coronavirus spike peptide pools or control peptides (ViraFEST assay). Peptide pools at 9.5 to 10 ug/ml stimulated roughly 1.9 million PBMCs per well with 10 IU/ml IL-2. Trimming pared 0 bases from V and 2 bases from J, leaving 16 bases between. Germline CDR1 reads MNHEY; CDR2 reads SVGEGT. CDR3 length equals 17 residues. Scientists ran DNA taken from cultured CD4+ T cells through the Oncomine TCR Beta short-read assay for sequencing. TCRdb ran MiXCR on the PCR reads and lists one entry per CDR3 protein. Found here are about 19,000 distinct CDR3 sequences, around 58% of them singletons; the top ten hold 7.5% to 9.5%.

Material for sequencing was CD4+ T cells from blood, cultured in vitro. This clonotype was sampled from a human donor who had recovered from COVID-19. The V call is TRBV6-2 or TRBV6-3, the J call TRBJ2-5, with D possibly called TRBD1 or TRBD2 (5 bases each). Written as DNA, the CDR3 is TGTGCCAGCAGTTACTCGAGTAGAGGGACCTCACAAGAGACCCAGTACTTC. It translates to CASSYSSRGTSQETQYF.